These 25 T cell receptor beta chains came from one sample sequenced in a study of shared clonotypes between healthy human individuals. Method: immunoSEQ multiplex PCR; TCRdb's copy keeps in-frame clones and lacks some. The sample holds approximately 2.5 million clones, more than 80% seen once. Sequencing was done on a sample of naive CD4+ T cells sorted from blood. Subset meaning: CD45RA+ positively selected. These receptors were obtained from a man younger than 35 in good health.

In DNA form, the CDR3 reads TGTGCCTGGGGCGGGGAGGACACCATATATTTT. Its translation is CAWGGEDTIYF. The chain couples TRBV30 to TRBJ1-3; D uncertain. CDR1 and CDR2 (germline): GTSNPN, SVGIG (reference sequence). Trimming shortened V by 5 bases and J by 8 bases, and 10 bases separated the two germline ends. The CDR3 is 11 residues long.

The rearrangement joins TRBV29-1 to TRBJ1-2, with D uncertain. Germline V gene lookup returns CDR1 SQVTM and CDR2 ANQGSEA. The CDR3 is 17 residues long. Trimming took 7 bases from V and 0 from J, leaving 24 bases between them. The CDR3 DNA follows: TGCAGCGCCCTTACTCGGGAGAATTTCAAAGCTAACTATGGCTACACCTTC. Translating it yields CSALTRENFKANYGYTF.

The chain is built from TRBV5-4 and TRBJ2-1, with TRBD1 matching 10 bases. J was trimmed by 7 bases and V by 4 bases; bases with no gene match: 5. The germline CDR1 and CDR2 sequences are SGHNT and YYREEE (reference sequence). CDR3 length: 14 residues. The CDR3 bases are TGTGCCAGCAGCCTCTGGACAGGGGGTAATGAGCAGTTCTTC. Amino acids: CASSLWTGGNEQFF.

This chain joins TRBV5-1 and TRBJ1-3, with TRBD1 as a possible D gene (5 bases). V lost 0 bases and J lost 1, with 11 bases in between. Germline loops: CDR1 SGHRS, CDR2 YFSETQ. The CDR3 runs to 16 residues. The DNA of the CDR3 is TGCGCCAGCAGCTTGGAGGGGCAGGTTTCTGGAAACACCATATATTTT. Encoded protein: CASSLEGQVSGNTIYF.

This clone was counted once. The genes are TRBV7-2 and TRBJ2-7; tentatively, D is TRBD2 (5 bases). The CDR3 loop spans 14 amino acids. The V end lost 1 base, the J end lost 5 bases, and 12 bases lay between the germline ends. From germline, CDR1 is SGHTA and CDR2 FQGNSA. The CDR3 bases are TGTGCCAGCAGCTTAGAAGGGATGACTAACGAGCAGTACTTC. Its protein product is CASSLEGMTNEQYF.

The gene calls are TRBV19 and TRBJ2-7; TRBD1 is a possible D gene (5 bases). V dropped 2 bases and J dropped 3 bases, with 14 bases sitting between them. CDR3 length: 15 residues. Germline CDR1 is LNHDA and CDR2 is SQIVND (reference sequence). CDR3 nucleotide sequence: TGTGCCAGTAGTATACTCGGACACGGATACTACGAGCAGTACTTC. Translated: CASSILGHGYYEQYF.

This chain joins TRBV2 and TRBJ1-1; D possibly corresponds to TRBD1 (6 bases). Germline CDR1 is SNHLY and CDR2 is FYNNEI. This CDR3 has 13 residues. The V end was cut by 5 bases, the J end by 4 bases, with 11 bases between. CDR3 residues: CASSSGAGTEAFF. CDR3 bases: TGTGCCAGCAGTTCAGGGGCTGGCACTGAAGCTTTCTTT.

The rearrangement uses TRBV27 and TRBJ2-5; tentative D call: TRBD2 (6 bases). V was shortened by 5 bases and J by 4 bases, with 14 bases between the two germline ends. This CDR3 comprises 14 residues. Germline V lookup: CDR1 MNHEY, CDR2 SMNVEV (reference sequence). CDR3 coding DNA: TGTGCCAGCAGTCCCAGTGGGGGAGGAGAGACCCAGTACTTC. Translating it yields CASSPSGGGETQYF.

This chain uses TRBV5-1 with TRBJ2-7; D is possibly TRBD2 (7 bases). There are 18 residues in the CDR3. Germline V gives CDR1 SGHRS, CDR2 YFSETQ. V lost 4 bases and J 2 bases, leaving 25 bases between the germline ends. The CDR3 sequence: CASSRITAIQGGTYEQYF. CDR3 in DNA: TGCGCCAGCAGCCGAATTACCGCTATACAGGGAGGGACCTACGAGCAGTACTTC.

This clone was detected once. J is TRBJ1-2 and V is TRBV7-6; D not certain. Germline CDR1 reads SGHVS; CDR2 reads FNYEAQ. This CDR3 has 14 residues. V was shortened by 5 bases and J by 2 bases, with 12 bases between the two germline ends. The CDR3 region has the DNA TGTGCCAGCAGCCGCGAGACGGGGAACTATGGCTACACCTTC. Translating it yields CASSRETGNYGYTF.

The chain employs TRBV18 and TRBJ1-2; the match to TRBD1 covers 7 bases. The CDR3 covers 17 residues. J gave up 5 bases and V 3 bases, and 15 bases lay outside the gene matches. Looked up from germline, CDR1 is KGHSH and CDR2 is LQKENI. The chain's CDR3 is CASSPAGGGGSPYGYTF. The CDR3 DNA sequence: TGTGCCAGCTCACCCGCCGGCGGAGGGGGCTCCCCTTATGGCTACACCTTC.

This chain joins TRBV6-5 and TRBJ1-2, with D tentatively TRBD1 (5 bases). Germline values: CDR1 MNHEY, CDR2 SVGAGI. The V end was cut by 4 bases, the J end by 7 bases, with 13 bases between. The CDR3 totals 13 residues. The CDR3 DNA follows: TGTGCCAGCAGTTTAGCTCTGGGGGGTGGCTACACCTTC. Protein: CASSLALGGGYTF.

The CDR3 nucleotides are TGTGCCAGTAGCTCCACCGGGACAGGGTTGAATGAGCAGTTCTTC. It yields the protein CASSSTGTGLNEQFF. The chain employs TRBV19 and TRBJ2-1; 9 nucleotides agree with TRBD1. The CDR3 is made up of 15 amino acids. CDR1 and CDR2 (germline): LNHDA, SQIVND (reference sequence). The junction had 10 bases not matched to a gene; V was cut back by 6 bases and J by 7 bases.

The chain employs TRBV11-1 and TRBJ1-1; tentative D call: TRBD1 (6 bases). Germline CDR1 is SGHAT and CDR2 is FQDESV (reference sequence). Trimming shortened V by 3 bases and J by 1 base, and 9 bases separated the two germline ends. This CDR3 is 14 amino acids long. CDR3 loop: CASSLGHPNTEAFF. CDR3 sequence (DNA): TGTGCCAGCAGCTTGGGACACCCGAACACTGAAGCTTTCTTT.

This rearrangement joins TRBV2 to TRBJ2-5; D gene uncertain. Germline V lookup: CDR1 SNHLY, CDR2 FYNNEI. The CDR3 length is 14 residues. The ends were cut back, 1 base at V and 0 bases at J, with 6 bases in the middle. CDR3 nucleotides: TGTGCCAGCAGTGAAGTAAGGTACCAAGAGACCCAGTACTTC. It codes for CASSEVRYQETQYF.

The V call is TRBV7-2, the J call TRBJ2-5; maybe TRBD2 (5 bases). Germline loops: CDR1 SGHTA, CDR2 FQGNSA. Trimming left V 6 bases short and J 7 bases short, with 18 bases between. CDR3 length equals 14 residues. The CDR3 reads CASRQESGDGTQYF. CDR3 nucleotides: TGTGCCAGCAGGCAAGAGAGCGGAGATGGGACCCAGTACTTC.

This chain joins TRBV27 and TRBJ1-1, with TRBD1 as a possible D gene (5 bases). CDR1 MNHEY and CDR2 SMNVEV come from the germline V gene (reference sequence). The V end was cut by 4 bases, the J end by 1 base, with 10 bases between. The CDR3 is 14 residues long. The DNA of the CDR3 is TGTGCCAGCAGTTCCCATAGGGGGAACACTGAAGCTTTCTTT. This translates into CASSSHRGNTEAFF.

The J gene is TRBJ2-7, the V gene TRBV6-1; 7 nucleotides align to TRBD2. CDR1 and CDR2 from the germline V gene are MNHNS and SASEGT. CDR3 length equals 13 residues. The trim removed 2 bases at V and 6 bases at J, leaving 4 bases unmatched. CDR3 DNA: TGTGCCAGCAGTGAATTGCGGGAGACCGAGCAGTACTTC. Translation: CASSELRETEQYF.

The rearrangement uses TRBV6-5 and TRBJ2-5, with D hard to call. Near its end, the DNA agrees better with TRBJ2-7, so the J call may be wrong. The length of the CDR3 is 15 residues. Germline-derived CDR1 and CDR2 are MNHEY and SVGAGI. The CDR3 is CASSNSPAPEYEQYF. CDR3 bases: TGTGCCAGCAGCAATAGCCCAGCACCCGAGTACGAGCAGTACTTC.

The V gene is TRBV29-1, the J gene TRBJ1-3; a weak D match, TRBD1 (6 bases). Per the germline V gene, CDR1 is SQVTM and CDR2 is ANQGSEA. V was pared by 7 bases and J by 8 bases, with 18 bases between. The CDR3 is 13 residues long. CDR3 nucleotide sequence: TGCAGCGGATTCGACAGGCTAAGCGACACCATATATTTT. Amino acids: CSGFDRLSDTIYF. The entire variable domain, with the rest obtained from reference TRBV29-1 and TRBJ1-3, is as follows: SAVISQKPSRDICQRGTSLTIQCQVDSQVTMMFWYRQQPGQSLTLIATANQGSEATYESGFVIDKFPISRPNLTFSTLTVSNMSPEDSSIYLCSGFDRLSDTIYFGEGSWLTVV.

The V call is TRBV7-3, the J call TRBJ2-2, with 8 bases identical to TRBD2. CDR1 is SGHTA and CDR2 is FQGTGA in the germline V gene. Trimming took 5 bases from V and 5 from J; bases not matched to a gene: 10. The CDR3 totals 16 residues. The chain's CDR3 is CASSPLSGGRTGELFF. CDR3 coding DNA: TGTGCCAGCAGCCCTCTAAGCGGGGGAAGAACCGGGGAGCTGTTTTTT.

This chain joins TRBV7-6 and TRBJ1-4; D not certain. V lost 1 base to trimming and J lost 7 bases, with 13 bases between them. The CDR3 spans 15 residues. Germline lookup yields CDR1 SGHVS and CDR2 FNYEAQ. The CDR3, as DNA: TGTGCCAGCAGCTTAGGACCCGGCCTGGGTGAAAAACTGTTTTTT. This encodes CASSLGPGLGEKLFF.

V and J are TRBV7-2 and TRBJ2-5; D remains ambiguous. The CDR3 loop spans 15 amino acids. The V end lost 1 base, the J end lost 4 bases, and 13 bases lay between the germline ends. The germline CDR1 and CDR2 sequences are SGHTA and FQGNSA. The CDR3 loop is CASSLGVAFPETQYF. CDR3 DNA: TGTGCCAGCAGCTTAGGAGTAGCTTTTCCAGAGACCCAGTACTTC.

Worth noting for this clone: The limits of the CDR3 on the DNA are not certain, so only TCRdb's listed CDR3 is given. The CDR3 protein is CASSTFGATEAFF. The V gene is TRBV19, the J gene TRBJ1-1. CDR1 is LNHDA, CDR2 SQIVND, per germline (reference sequence). The CDR3 totals 13 residues, both ends included.

The rearrangement joins TRBV5-4 to TRBJ1-6; D uncertain. This CDR3 region has 15 residues. V was cut by 0 bases and J by 8 bases, with 12 bases left in between. Germline CDR1 is SGHNT and CDR2 is YYREEE (reference sequence). CDR3 sequence reads: CASSLGAGFDSPLHF. DNA of the CDR3: TGTGCCAGCAGCTTGGGGGCCGGGTTTGATTCACCCCTCCACTTT.